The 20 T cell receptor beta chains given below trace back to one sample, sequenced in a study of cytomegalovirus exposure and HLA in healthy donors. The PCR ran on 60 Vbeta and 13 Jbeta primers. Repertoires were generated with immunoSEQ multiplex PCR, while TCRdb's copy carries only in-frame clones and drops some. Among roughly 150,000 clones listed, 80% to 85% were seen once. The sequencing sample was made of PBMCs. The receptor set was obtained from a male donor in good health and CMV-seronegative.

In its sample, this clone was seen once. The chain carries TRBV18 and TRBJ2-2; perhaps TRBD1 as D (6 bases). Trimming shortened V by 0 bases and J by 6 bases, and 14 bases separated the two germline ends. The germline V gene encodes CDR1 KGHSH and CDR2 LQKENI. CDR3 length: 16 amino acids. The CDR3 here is CASSPPTGWGAGELFF. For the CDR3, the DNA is TGTGCCAGCTCACCACCGACAGGCTGGGGCGCCGGGGAGCTGTTTTTT.

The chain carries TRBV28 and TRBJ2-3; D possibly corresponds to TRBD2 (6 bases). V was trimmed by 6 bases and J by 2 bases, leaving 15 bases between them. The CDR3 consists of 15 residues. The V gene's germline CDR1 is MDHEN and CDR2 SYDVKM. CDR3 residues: CASSPTRKYTDTQYF. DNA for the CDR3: TGTGCCAGCAGCCCGACTAGAAAATACACAGATACGCAGTATTTT.

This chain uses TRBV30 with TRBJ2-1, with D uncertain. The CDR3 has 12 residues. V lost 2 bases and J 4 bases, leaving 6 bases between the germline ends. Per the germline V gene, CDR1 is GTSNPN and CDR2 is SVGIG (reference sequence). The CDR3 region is CAWSPSYNEQFF. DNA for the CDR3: TGTGCCTGGAGTCCGTCTTACAATGAGCAGTTCTTC.

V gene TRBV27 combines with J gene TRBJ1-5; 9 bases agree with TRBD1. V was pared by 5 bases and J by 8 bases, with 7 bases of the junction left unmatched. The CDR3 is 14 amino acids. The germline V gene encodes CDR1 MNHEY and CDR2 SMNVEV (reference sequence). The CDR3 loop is CASSLTGGAKPQHF. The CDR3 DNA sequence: TGTGCCAGCAGTCTCACAGGGGGCGCGAAGCCCCAGCATTTT.

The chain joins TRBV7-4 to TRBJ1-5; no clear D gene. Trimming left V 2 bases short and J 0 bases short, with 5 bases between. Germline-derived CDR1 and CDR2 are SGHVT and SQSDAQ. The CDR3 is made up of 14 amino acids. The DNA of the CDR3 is TGTGCCAGCAGCTTACAGATTAGCAATCAGCCCCAGCATTTT. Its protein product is CASSLQISNQPQHF.

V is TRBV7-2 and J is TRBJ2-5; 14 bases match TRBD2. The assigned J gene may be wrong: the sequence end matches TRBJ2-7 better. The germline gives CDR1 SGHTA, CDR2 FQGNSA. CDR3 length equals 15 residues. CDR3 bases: TGTGCCAGCAGCCCGGGACTAGCGGGGGCCTACGAGCAGTACTTC. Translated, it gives CASSPGLAGAYEQYF.

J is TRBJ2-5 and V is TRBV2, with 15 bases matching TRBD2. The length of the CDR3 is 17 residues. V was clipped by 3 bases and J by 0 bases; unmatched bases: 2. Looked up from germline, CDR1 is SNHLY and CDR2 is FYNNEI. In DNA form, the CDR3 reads TGTGCCAGCAGTGATGGGACTAGCGGGGGGAACCAAGAGACCCAGTACTTC. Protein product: CASSDGTSGGNQETQYF.

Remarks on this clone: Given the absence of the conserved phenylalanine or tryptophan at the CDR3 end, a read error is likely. This CDR3 is CASSLQGSGNTIYL. CDR3 sequence (DNA): TGTGCCAGCAGCTTACAGGGGTCTGGAAACACCATATATCTT. The chain links TRBV7-9 to TRBJ1-3; a possible D gene is TRBD1 (6 bases). V was cut by 2 bases and J by 1 base, with 6 bases left in between. This CDR3 is 14 amino acids long. Germline assignment: CDR1 SEHNR and CDR2 FQNEAQ (reference sequence).

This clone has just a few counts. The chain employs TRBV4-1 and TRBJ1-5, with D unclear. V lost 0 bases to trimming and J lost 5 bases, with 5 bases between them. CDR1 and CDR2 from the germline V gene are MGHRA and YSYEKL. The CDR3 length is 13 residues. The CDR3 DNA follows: TGCGCCAGCAGCCAAGATCCGGATCAGCCCCAGCATTTT. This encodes CASSQDPDQPQHF.

The CDR3, as DNA: TGTGCCAGCTCACCACTCGCCTCCGGGACAGGATCCTACGAGCAGTACTTC. Translating gives CASSPLASGTGSYEQYF. The chain uses TRBV18 and TRBJ2-7, with TRBD1 matching over 8 bases. With V trimmed by 1 base and J by 1 base, 9 bases remained unmatched. Germline V CDR1 and CDR2: KGHSH, LQKENI. The CDR3 contains 17 residues.

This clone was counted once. The CDR3 loop reads CASPTGQRLNYGYTF. The CDR3 DNA reads as TGTGCCAGCCCTACCGGACAGCGACTAAACTATGGCTACACCTTC. V is TRBV5-8 and J is TRBJ1-2; a weak D match, TRBD1 (6 bases). CDR1 SGHTS and CDR2 YDEGEE come from the germline V gene. The CDR3 has 15 amino acids. V was cut by 7 bases and J by 2 bases, with 18 bases left in between.

CDR3 region: CASSDPGQGLNTEAFF. Here the CDR3 DNA reads TGTGCCAGCAGTGATCCGGGACAGGGATTGAACACTGAAGCTTTCTTT. The gene calls are TRBV2 and TRBJ1-1; TRBD1 aligns across 9 bases. After removal of 3 bases from V and 0 bases from J, the junction contained 5 bases not matched to a gene. The CDR3 consists of 16 residues. CDR1 is SNHLY, CDR2 FYNNEI, per germline.

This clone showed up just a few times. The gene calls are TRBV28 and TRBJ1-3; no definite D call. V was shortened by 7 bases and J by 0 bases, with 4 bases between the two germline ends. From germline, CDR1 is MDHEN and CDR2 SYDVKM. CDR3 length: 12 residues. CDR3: CASKSSGNTIYF. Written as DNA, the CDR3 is TGTGCCAGCAAGAGCTCTGGAAACACCATATATTTT.

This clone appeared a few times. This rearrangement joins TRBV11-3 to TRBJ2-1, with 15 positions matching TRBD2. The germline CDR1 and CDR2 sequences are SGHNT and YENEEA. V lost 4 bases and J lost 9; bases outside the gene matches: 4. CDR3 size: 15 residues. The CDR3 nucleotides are TGTGCCAGCAGCTCCGGACTAGCGGGAGGGGGTGAGCAGTTCTTC. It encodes CASSSGLAGGGEQFF.

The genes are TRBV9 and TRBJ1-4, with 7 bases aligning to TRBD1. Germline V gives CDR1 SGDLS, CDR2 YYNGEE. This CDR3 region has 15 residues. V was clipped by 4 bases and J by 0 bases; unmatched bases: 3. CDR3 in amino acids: CASSQTGATNEKLFF. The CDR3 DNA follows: TGTGCCAGCAGCCAAACAGGGGCAACTAATGAAAAACTGTTTTTT.

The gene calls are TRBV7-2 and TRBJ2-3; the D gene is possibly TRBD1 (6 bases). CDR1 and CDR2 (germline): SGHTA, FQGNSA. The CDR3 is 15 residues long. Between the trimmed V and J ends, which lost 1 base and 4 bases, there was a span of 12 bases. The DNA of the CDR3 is TGTGCCAGCAGCTTAGTGGGGGCCACTCCAGATACGCAGTATTTT. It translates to CASSLVGATPDTQYF.

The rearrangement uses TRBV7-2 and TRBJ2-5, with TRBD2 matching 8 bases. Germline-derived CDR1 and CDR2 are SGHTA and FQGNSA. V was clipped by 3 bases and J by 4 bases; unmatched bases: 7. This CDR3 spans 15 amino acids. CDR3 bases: TGTGCCAGCAGCTTGGGCGGGAGGTGGGCAGAGACCCAGTACTTC. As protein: CASSLGGRWAETQYF. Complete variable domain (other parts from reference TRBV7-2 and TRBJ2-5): GAGVSQSPSNKVTEKGKDVELRCDPISGHTALYWYRQSLGQGLEFLIYFQGNSAPDKSGLPSDRFSAERTGGSVSTLTIQRTQQEDSAVYLCASSLGGRWAETQYFGPGTRLLVL.

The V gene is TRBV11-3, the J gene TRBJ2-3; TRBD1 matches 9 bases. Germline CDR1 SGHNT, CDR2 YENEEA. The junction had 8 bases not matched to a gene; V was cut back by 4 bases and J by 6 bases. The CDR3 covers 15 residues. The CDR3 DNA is TGTGCCAGCAGCTCCGGACTGACAGGGGGTGATACGCAGTATTTT. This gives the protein CASSSGLTGGDTQYF.

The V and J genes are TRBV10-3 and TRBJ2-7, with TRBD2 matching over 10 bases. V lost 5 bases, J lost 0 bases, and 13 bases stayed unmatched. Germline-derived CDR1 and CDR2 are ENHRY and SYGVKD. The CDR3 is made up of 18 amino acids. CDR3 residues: CAISTGTSVSRSSYEQYF. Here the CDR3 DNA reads TGTGCCATCAGTACCGGGACTAGCGTGAGTAGGAGCTCCTACGAGCAGTACTTC.

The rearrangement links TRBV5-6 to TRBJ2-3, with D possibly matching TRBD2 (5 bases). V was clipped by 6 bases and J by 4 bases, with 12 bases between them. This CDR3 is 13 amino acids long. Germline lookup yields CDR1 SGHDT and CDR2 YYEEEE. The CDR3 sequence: CASTLGGPDTQYF. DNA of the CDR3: TGTGCCAGCACCCTAGGAGGCCCAGATACGCAGTATTTT.